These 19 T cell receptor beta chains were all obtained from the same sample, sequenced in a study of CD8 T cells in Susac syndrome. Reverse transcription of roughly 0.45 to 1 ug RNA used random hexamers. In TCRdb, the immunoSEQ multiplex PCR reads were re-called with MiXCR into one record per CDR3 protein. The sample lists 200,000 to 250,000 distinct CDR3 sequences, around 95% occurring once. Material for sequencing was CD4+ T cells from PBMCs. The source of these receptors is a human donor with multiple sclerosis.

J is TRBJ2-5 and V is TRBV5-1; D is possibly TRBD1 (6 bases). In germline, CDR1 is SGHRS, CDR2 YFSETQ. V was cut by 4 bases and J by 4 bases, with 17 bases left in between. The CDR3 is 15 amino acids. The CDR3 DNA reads TGCGCCAGCAGCCCTTTGATGGGGGCCTCAGAGACCCAGTACTTC. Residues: CASSPLMGASETQYF. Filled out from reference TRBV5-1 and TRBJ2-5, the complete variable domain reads KAGVTQTPRYLIKTRGQQVTLSCSPISGHRSVSWYQQTPGQGLQFLFEYFSETQRNKGNFPGRFSGRQFSNSRSEMNVSTLELGDSALYLCASSPLMGASETQYFGPGTRLLVL.

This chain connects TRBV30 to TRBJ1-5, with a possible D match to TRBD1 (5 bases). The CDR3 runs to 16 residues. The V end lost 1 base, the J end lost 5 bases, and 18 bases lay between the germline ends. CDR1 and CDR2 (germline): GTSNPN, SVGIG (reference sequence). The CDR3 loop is CAWSAFGGGWYQPQHF. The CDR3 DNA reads TGTGCCTGGAGTGCCTTCGGGGGGGGATGGTATCAGCCCCAGCATTTT.

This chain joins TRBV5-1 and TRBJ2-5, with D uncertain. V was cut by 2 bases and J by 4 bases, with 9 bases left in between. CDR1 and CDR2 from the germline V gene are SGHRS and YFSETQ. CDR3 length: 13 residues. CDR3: CASSFSTRETQYF. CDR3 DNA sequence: TGCGCCAGCAGCTTTTCAACACGAGAGACCCAGTACTTC.

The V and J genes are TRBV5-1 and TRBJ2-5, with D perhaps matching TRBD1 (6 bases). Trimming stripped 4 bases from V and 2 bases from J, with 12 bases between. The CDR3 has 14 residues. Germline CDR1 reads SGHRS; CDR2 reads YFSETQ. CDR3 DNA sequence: TGCGCCAGCAGCACGGACAGCCTACAAGAGACCCAGTACTTC. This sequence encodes CASSTDSLQETQYF.

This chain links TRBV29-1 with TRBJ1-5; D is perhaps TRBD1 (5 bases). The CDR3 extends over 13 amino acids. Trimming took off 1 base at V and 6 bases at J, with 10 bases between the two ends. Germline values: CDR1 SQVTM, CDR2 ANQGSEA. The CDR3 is CSVEGQGGQPQHF. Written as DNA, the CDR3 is TGCAGCGTTGAAGGGCAGGGTGGTCAGCCCCAGCATTTT.

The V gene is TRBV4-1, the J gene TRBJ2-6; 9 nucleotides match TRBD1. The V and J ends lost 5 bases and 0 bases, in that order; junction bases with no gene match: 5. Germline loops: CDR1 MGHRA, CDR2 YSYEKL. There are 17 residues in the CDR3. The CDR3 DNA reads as TGCGCCAGCAGCGCACAGGGGGCAGGCTCTGGGGCCAACGTCCTGACTTTC. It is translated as CASSAQGAGSGANVLTF.

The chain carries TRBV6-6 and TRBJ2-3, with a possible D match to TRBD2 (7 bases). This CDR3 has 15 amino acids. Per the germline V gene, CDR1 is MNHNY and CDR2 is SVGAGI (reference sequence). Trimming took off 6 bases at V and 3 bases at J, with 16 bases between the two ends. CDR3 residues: CASSHAGAGTDTQYF. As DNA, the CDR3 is TGTGCCAGCAGCCATGCGGGGGCTGGGACAGATACGCAGTATTTT.

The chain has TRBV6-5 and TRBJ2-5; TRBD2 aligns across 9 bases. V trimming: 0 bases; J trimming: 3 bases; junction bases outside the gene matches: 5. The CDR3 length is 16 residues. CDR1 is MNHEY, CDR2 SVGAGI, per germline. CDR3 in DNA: TGTGCCAGCAGTTACTCCCACGGGACTAGCAAAGAGACCCAGTACTTC. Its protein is CASSYSHGTSKETQYF.

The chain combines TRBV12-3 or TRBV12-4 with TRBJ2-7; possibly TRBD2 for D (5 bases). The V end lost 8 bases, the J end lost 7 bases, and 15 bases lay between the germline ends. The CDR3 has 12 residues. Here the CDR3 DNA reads TGTGCCAGCGCCCCGGGGTTCGCGGAGCAGTACTTC. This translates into CASAPGFAEQYF.

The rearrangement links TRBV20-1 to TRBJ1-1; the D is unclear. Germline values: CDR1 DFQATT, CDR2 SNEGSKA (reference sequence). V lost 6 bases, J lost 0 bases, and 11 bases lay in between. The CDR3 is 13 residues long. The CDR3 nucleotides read TGCAGTGCGACACGGGCGGTGAACACTGAAGCTTTCTTT. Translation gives CSATRAVNTEAFF.

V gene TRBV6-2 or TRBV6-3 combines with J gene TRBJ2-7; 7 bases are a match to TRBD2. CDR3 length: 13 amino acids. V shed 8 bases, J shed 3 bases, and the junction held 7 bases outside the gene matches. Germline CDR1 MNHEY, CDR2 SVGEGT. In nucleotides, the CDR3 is TGTGCCAGCCGACCGGGGGGATTCTACGAGCAGTACGTC. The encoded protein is CASRPGGFYEQYV.

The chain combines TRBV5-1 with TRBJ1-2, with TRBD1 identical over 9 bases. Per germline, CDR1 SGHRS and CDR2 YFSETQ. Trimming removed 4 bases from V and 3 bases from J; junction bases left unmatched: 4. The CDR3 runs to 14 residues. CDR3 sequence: CASSPGDRDYGYTF. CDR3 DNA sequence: TGCGCCAGCAGCCCGGGGGACAGGGACTATGGCTACACCTTC.

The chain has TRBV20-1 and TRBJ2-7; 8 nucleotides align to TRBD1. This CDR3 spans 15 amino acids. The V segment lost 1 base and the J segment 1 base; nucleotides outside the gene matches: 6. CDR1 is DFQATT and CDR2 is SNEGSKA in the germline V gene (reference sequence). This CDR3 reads CSARVQTGGSYEQYF. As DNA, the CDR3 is TGCAGTGCTAGAGTTCAAACAGGGGGGTCCTACGAGCAGTACTTC.

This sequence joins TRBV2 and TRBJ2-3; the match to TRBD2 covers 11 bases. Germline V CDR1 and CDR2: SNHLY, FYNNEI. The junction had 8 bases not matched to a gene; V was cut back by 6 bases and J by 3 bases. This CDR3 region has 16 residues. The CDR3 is CASRATSGVITDTQYF. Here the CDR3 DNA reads TGTGCCAGCAGGGCGACTAGCGGGGTTATTACAGATACGCAGTATTTT. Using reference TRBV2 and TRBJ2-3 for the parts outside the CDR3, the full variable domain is EPEVTQTPSHQVTQMGQEVILRCVPISNHLYFYWYRQILGQKVEFLVSFYNNEISEKSEIFDDQFSVERPDGSNFTLKIRSTKLEDSAMYFCASRATSGVITDTQYFGPGTRLTVL.

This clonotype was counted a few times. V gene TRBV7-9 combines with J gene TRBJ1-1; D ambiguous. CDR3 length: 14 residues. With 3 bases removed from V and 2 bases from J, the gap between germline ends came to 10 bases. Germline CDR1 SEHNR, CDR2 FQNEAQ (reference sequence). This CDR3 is CASSLEGGNTEAFF. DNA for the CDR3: TGTGCCAGCAGCTTGGAGGGTGGAAACACTGAAGCTTTCTTT. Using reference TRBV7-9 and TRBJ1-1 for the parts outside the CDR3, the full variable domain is DTGVSQNPRHKITKRGQNVTFRCDPISEHNRLYWYRQTLGQGPEFLTYFQNEAQLEKSRLLSDRFSAERPKGSFSTLEIQRTEQGDSAMYLCASSLEGGNTEAFFGQGTRLTVV.

This CDR3 reads CASSLGRDETQYF. Written as DNA, the CDR3 is TGCGCCAGCAGCTTGGGCAGGGACGAGACCCAGTACTTC. V gene TRBV5-1 combines with J gene TRBJ2-5; D tentatively reads TRBD1 or TRBD2 (5 bases each). The V and J ends lost 0 bases and 5 bases respectively, with 8 bases between them. The germline V gene encodes CDR1 SGHRS and CDR2 YFSETQ. CDR3 length equals 13 residues.

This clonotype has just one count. CDR3 DNA sequence: TGTGCCAGCAGCCAAGGGCCTGGGTGGACCTTC. Translation: CASSQGPGWTF. The chain employs TRBV3-1 and TRBJ1-2; D not certain. This CDR3 region has 11 residues. In germline, CDR1 is LGHDT, CDR2 YNNKEL (reference sequence). With 1 base removed from V and 14 bases from J, the gap between germline ends came to 11 bases.

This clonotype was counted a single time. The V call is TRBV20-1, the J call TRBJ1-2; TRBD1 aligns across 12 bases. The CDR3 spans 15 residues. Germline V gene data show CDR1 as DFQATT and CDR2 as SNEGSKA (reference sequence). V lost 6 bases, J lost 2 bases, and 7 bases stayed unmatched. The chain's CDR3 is CSALGQGAGNYGYTF. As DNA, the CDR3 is TGCAGTGCCCTGGGACAGGGGGCAGGAAACTATGGCTACACCTTC.

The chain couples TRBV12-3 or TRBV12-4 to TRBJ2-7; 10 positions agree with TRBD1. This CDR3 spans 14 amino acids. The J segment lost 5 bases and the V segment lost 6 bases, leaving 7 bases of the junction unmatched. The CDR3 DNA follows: TGTGCCAGCAGCCAACGGGACAGGGGACACGAGCAGTACTTC. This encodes CASSQRDRGHEQYF.